The 15 T cell receptor beta chains listed next were all sequenced from one sample in a study of cytomegalovirus exposure and HLA in healthy donors (dated by TCRdb to the late 2010s). The library relied on the immunoSEQ multiplex PCR assay. For the multiplex PCR, a mixture combining 60 forward primers for TCR Vbeta segments and 13 reverse primers for TCR Jbeta segments was used. Not all clones reach the TCRdb copy of this immuneACCESS table, which keeps in-frame sequences only. Checked studies attribute under half of the gap to unresolved V genes and leave the rest unexplained. The sample records under 130,000 clones, 70% of which are singletons. The ten most abundant clones make up roughly a tenth of the sample. Input material: PBMCs. These receptors were taken from a man in his forties in good health and CMV-seropositive.

The CDR3 nucleotides read TGTGCCAGCAATCCAGGGTACAATCAGCCCCAGCATTTT. Its translation: CASNPGYNQPQHF. The chain has TRBV6-6 and TRBJ1-5, with D possibly being TRBD1 (5 bases). This CDR3 contains 13 residues. Looked up from germline, CDR1 is MNHNY and CDR2 is SVGAGI (reference sequence). The V and J ends lost 7 bases and 3 bases respectively, with 10 bases between them.

This chain uses TRBV19 with TRBJ1-1; D gene uncertain. CDR3 length: 11 amino acids. The germline CDR1 and CDR2 sequences are LNHDA and SQIVND (reference sequence). Deletions cut 4 bases from V and 4 bases from J, with 4 bases between. CDR3 DNA: TGTGCCAGTAGTAGGGCCACTGAAGCTTTCTTT. The encoded protein is CASSRATEAFF.

This clone was counted only a few times. The rearrangement links TRBV5-6 to TRBJ1-1; tentatively, D is TRBD1 (5 bases). Trimming stripped 4 bases from V and 2 bases from J, with 12 bases between. CDR3 length: 14 amino acids. Germline V gene sequence: CDR1 SGHDT, CDR2 YYEEEE. CDR3: CASSRWGVNTEAFF. The CDR3 nucleotides read TGTGCCAGCAGCAGATGGGGGGTAAACACTGAAGCTTTCTTT.

The chain carries TRBV25-1 and TRBJ1-1; possibly TRBD1 for D (6 bases). V dropped 5 bases and J dropped 5 bases, with 15 bases sitting between them. There are 14 residues in the CDR3. Germline values: CDR1 MGHDK, CDR2 SYGVNS. The CDR3 coding sequence is TGTGCCAGCAGTTCCCGGGCTACAGGGACTGAAGCTTTCTTT. Translation gives CASSSRATGTEAFF.

The rearrangement links TRBV18 to TRBJ2-5; perhaps TRBD1 as D (5 bases). The CDR3 consists of 14 residues. The germline gives CDR1 KGHSH, CDR2 LQKENI. Trimming took 0 bases from V and 2 from J, leaving 7 bases between them. The CDR3 sequence is CASSPPAGQETQYF. DNA for the CDR3: TGTGCCAGCTCACCACCGGCAGGGCAAGAGACCCAGTACTTC.

This clone appeared a few times. The chain recombines TRBV30 with TRBJ1-2, with 9 bases identical to TRBD1. With V trimmed by 4 bases and J by 7 bases, 7 bases remained unmatched. This CDR3 comprises 13 residues. The V gene's germline CDR1 is GTSNPN and CDR2 SVGIG (reference sequence). In DNA, the CDR3 is TGTGCCTGGACGACAGGGGGGATTGGTGGCTACACCTTC. Protein product: CAWTTGGIGGYTF.

This clone was seen a handful of times. The chain links TRBV29-1 to TRBJ2-1; D gene ambiguous. With 7 bases removed from V and 6 bases from J, the gap between germline ends came to 13 bases. The germline gives CDR1 SQVTM, CDR2 ANQGSEA. This CDR3 has 12 amino acids. CDR3 residues: CSAHFASNEQFF. CDR3 sequence (DNA): TGCAGCGCCCACTTTGCGTCCAATGAGCAGTTCTTC.

The rearrangement links TRBV7-8 to TRBJ2-7; weak D call: TRBD1 (5 bases). Germline CDR1 and CDR2: SGHVS and FQNEAQ. Deletions cut 4 bases from V and 4 bases from J, with 17 bases between. The CDR3 is made up of 15 amino acids. The CDR3 loop is CASSSTTHRPYEQYF. Written as DNA, the CDR3 is TGTGCCAGCAGCTCAACAACCCACAGGCCTTACGAGCAGTACTTC.

The chain recombines TRBV7-9 with TRBJ2-2; possible D gene TRBD2, 5 bases. CDR1 is SEHNR, CDR2 FQNEAQ, per germline (reference sequence). The CDR3 totals 15 residues. V lost 3 bases and J 0 bases, leaving 8 bases between the germline ends. DNA for the CDR3: TGTGCCAGCAGCTTGGAACTAGCGAACACCGGGGAGCTGTTTTTT. It yields the protein CASSLELANTGELFF.

The V gene is TRBV5-1, the J gene TRBJ1-2; D ambiguous. V lost 4 bases to trimming and J lost 5 bases, with 12 bases between them. The CDR3 runs to 13 residues. Germline values: CDR1 SGHRS, CDR2 YFSETQ. In DNA form, the CDR3 reads TGCGCCAGCAGCGCCAATTCAGTGTATGGCTACACCTTC. This gives the protein CASSANSVYGYTF.

The chain combines TRBV30 with TRBJ1-1; TRBD1 is a possible D gene (6 bases). Germline lookup yields CDR1 GTSNPN and CDR2 SVGIG (reference sequence). This CDR3 spans 14 amino acids. Trimming removed 3 bases at V and 1 base at J, with 12 bases between. In nucleotides, the CDR3 is TGTGCCTGGAGCCATAAGGACAGGAACACTGAAGCTTTCTTT. Its translation is CAWSHKDRNTEAFF. The full variable domain, its missing parts supplied by reference TRBV30 and TRBJ1-1, is SQTIHQWPATLVQPVGSPLSLECTVEGTSNPNLYWYRQAAGRGLQLLFYSVGIGQISSEVPQNLSASRPQDRQFILSSKKLLLSDSGFYLCAWSHKDRNTEAFFGQGTRLTVV.

This clone was detected only a few times. This chain joins TRBV9 and TRBJ1-1; D not resolved. The germline V gene encodes CDR1 SGDLS and CDR2 YYNGEE. The CDR3 is 14 residues long. Trimming cost V 4 bases and J 1 base, with 11 bases left between them. CDR3 loop: CASSPLQTNTEAFF. The CDR3 coding sequence is TGTGCCAGCAGCCCTCTACAGACGAACACTGAAGCTTTCTTT.

The V and J genes are TRBV5-1 and TRBJ1-1, with a weak D call TRBD1 (6 bases). The length of the CDR3 is 14 residues. From germline, CDR1 is SGHRS and CDR2 YFSETQ. V lost 2 bases and J lost 5, with 13 bases in between. CDR3 coding DNA: TGCGCCAGCAGCTTCTCGGGAAGGGGGACTGAAGCTTTCTTT. Its protein is CASSFSGRGTEAFF.

The rearrangement joins TRBV9 to TRBJ2-1; D call uncertain. The CDR3 consists of 13 residues. Trimming took 4 bases from V and 9 from J, leaving 14 bases between them. Germline values: CDR1 SGDLS, CDR2 YYNGEE. The CDR3 here is CASSLSPPSEQFF. The CDR3 bases are TGTGCCAGCAGCCTTAGCCCCCCTAGTGAGCAGTTCTTC.

This sequence joins TRBV6-1 and TRBJ2-3, with D possibly matching TRBD2 (6 bases). This CDR3 comprises 15 residues. From germline, CDR1 is MNHNS and CDR2 SASEGT. V dropped 3 bases and J dropped 2 bases, with 12 bases sitting between them. This CDR3 is CASSEVAGYTDTQYF. Written as DNA, the CDR3 is TGTGCCAGCAGTGAGGTGGCGGGATACACAGATACGCAGTATTTT.